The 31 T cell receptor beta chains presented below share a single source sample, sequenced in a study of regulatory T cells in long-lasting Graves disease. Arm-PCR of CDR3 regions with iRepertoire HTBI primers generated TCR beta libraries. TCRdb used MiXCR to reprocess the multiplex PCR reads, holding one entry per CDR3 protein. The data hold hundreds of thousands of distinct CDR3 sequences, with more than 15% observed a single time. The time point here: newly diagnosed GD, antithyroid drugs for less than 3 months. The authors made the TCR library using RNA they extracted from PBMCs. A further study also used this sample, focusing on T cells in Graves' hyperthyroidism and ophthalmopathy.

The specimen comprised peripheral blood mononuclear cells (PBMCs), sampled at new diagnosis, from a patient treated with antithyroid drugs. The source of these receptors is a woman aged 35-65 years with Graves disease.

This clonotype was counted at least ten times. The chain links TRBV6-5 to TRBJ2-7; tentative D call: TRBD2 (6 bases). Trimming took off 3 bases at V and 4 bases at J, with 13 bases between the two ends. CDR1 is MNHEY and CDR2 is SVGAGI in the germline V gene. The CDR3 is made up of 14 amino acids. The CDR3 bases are TGTGCCAGCAGTTATCGCCAGGAGGGGTACGAGCAGTACTTC. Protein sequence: CASSYRQEGYEQYF.

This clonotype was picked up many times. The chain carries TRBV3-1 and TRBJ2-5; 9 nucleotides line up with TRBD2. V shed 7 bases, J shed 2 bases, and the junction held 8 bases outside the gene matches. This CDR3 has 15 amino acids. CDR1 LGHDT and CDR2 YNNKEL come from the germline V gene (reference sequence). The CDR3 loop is CASTRGSGRQETQYF. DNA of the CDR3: TGTGCCAGCACCCGGGGTAGCGGGAGACAAGAGACCCAGTACTTC.

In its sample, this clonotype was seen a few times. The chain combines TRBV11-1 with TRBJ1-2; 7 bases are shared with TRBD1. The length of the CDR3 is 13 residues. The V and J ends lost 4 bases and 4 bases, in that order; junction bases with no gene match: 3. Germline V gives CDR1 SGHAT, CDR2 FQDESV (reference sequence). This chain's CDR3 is CASSYNRGYGYTF. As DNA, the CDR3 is TGTGCCAGCAGCTACAACAGGGGCTATGGCTACACCTTC.

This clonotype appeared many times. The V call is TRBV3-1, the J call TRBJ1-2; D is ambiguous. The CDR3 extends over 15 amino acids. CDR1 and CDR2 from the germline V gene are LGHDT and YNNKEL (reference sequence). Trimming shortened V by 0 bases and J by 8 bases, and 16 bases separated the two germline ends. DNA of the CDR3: TGTGCCAGCAGCCAAGAAGAAGGAGGCTTGGCAGGCTACACCTTC. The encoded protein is CASSQEEGGLAGYTF. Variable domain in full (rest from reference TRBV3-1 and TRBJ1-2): DTAVSQTPKYLVTQMGNDKSIKCEQNLGHDTMYWYKQDSKKFLKIMFSYNNKELIINETVPNRFSPKSPDKAHLNLHINSLELGDSAVYFCASSQEEGGLAGYTFGSGTRLTVV.

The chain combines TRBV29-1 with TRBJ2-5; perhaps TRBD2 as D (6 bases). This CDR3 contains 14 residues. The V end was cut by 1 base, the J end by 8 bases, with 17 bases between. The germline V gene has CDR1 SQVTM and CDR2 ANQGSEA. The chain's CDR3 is CSVEGMGCGATQYF. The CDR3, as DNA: TGCAGCGTTGAAGGAATGGGATGCGGGGCCACCCAGTACTTC.

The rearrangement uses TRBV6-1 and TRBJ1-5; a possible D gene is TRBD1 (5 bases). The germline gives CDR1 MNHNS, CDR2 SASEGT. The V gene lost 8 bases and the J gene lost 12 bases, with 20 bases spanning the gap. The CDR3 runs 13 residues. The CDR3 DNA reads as TGTGCCAGCGGGGAAAATCAGGGAGGGCTCCAGCATTTT. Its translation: CASGENQGGLQHF.

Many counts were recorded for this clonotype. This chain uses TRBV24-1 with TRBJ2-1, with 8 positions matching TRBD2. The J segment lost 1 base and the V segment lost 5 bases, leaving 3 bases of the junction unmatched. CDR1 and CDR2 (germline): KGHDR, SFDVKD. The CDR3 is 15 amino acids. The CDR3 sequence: CATSVSGGSYNEQFF. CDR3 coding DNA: TGTGCCACCAGTGTGTCGGGGGGGTCCTACAATGAGCAGTTCTTC.

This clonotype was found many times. The CDR3 bases are TGTGCCAGCAGTCTAGATCTAGCAAACCAAGAGACCCAGTACTTC. Amino acids: CASSLDLANQETQYF. The chain employs TRBV28 and TRBJ2-5, with D possibly being TRBD2 (5 bases). The V gene lost 5 bases and the J gene lost 0 bases, with 13 bases spanning the gap. The germline gives CDR1 MDHEN, CDR2 SYDVKM. The CDR3 totals 15 residues.

The chain's CDR3 is CSAQGGNTGELFF. The CDR3, as DNA: TGCAGTGCCCAGGGGGGAAACACCGGGGAGCTGTTTTTT. This chain joins TRBV20-1 and TRBJ2-2; possibly TRBD1 for D (7 bases). CDR3 length: 13 residues. From germline, CDR1 is DFQATT and CDR2 SNEGSKA (reference sequence). V dropped 6 bases and J dropped 2 bases, with 10 bases sitting between them.

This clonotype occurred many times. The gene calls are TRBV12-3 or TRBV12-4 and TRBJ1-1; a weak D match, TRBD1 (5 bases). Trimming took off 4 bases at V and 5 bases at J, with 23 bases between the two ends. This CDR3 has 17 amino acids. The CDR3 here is CASSYDILSGGRTEAFF. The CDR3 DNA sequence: TGTGCCAGCAGTTATGATATATTGAGCGGGGGTCGGACTGAAGCTTTCTTT.

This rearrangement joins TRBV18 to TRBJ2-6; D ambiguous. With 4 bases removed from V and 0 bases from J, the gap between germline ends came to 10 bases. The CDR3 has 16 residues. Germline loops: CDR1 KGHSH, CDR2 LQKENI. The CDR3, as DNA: TGTGCCAGCTCACGTCAACGAGACTCTGGGGCCAACGTCCTGACTTTC. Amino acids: CASSRQRDSGANVLTF.

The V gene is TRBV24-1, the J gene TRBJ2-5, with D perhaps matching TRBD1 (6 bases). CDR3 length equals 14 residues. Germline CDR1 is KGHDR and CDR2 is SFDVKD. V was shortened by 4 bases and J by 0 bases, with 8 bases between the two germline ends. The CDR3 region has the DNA TGTGCCACCAGTGACTGGGACAACCAAGAGACCCAGTACTTC. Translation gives CATSDWDNQETQYF.

CDR3 nucleotides: TGCAGTGCGAAGAATCGGGTTATCTCTGGAAACACCATATATTTT. This translates into CSAKNRVISGNTIYF. The chain uses TRBV20-1 and TRBJ1-3; D remains ambiguous. Germline-derived CDR1 and CDR2 are DFQATT and SNEGSKA (reference sequence). CDR3 length equals 15 residues. Trimming removed 6 bases from V and 0 bases from J, with 15 bases in between.

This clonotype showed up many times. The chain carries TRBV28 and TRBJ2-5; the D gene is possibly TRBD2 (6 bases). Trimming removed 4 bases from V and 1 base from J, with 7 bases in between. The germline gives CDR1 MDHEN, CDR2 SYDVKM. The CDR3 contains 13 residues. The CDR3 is CASSSGSQETQYF. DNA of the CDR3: TGTGCCAGCAGTTCCGGGAGCCAAGAGACCCAGTACTTC.

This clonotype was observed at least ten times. The CDR3 coding sequence is TGCAGTGCTAGAGTCGGAGCTGCGAACACTGAAGCTTTCTTT. Protein sequence: CSARVGAANTEAFF. This rearrangement joins TRBV20-1 to TRBJ1-1; no reliable D call. The CDR3 has 14 amino acids. Per germline, CDR1 DFQATT and CDR2 SNEGSKA (reference sequence). The V and J ends lost 1 base and 1 base respectively, with 10 bases between them.

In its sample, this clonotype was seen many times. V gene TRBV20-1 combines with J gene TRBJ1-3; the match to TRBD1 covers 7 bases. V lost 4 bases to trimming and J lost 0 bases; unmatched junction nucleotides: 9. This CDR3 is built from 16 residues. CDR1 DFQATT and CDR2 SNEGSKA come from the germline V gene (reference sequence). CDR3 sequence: CSAIVRGDSSGNTIYF. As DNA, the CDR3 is TGCAGTGCTATCGTCCGCGGGGACAGCTCTGGAAACACCATATATTTT.

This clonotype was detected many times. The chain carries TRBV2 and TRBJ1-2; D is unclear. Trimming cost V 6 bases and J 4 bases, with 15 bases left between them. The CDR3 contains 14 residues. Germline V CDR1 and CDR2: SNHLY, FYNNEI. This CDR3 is CASSLTEASYGYTF. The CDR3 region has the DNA TGTGCCAGCAGCCTTACAGAGGCTTCCTATGGCTACACCTTC.

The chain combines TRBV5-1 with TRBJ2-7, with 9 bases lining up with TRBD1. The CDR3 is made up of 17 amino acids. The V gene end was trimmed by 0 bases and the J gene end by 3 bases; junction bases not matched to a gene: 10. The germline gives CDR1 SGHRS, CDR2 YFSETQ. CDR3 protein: CASSLASAGTGNYEQYF. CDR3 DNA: TGCGCCAGCAGCTTGGCCTCCGCCGGGACAGGGAACTACGAGCAGTACTTC.

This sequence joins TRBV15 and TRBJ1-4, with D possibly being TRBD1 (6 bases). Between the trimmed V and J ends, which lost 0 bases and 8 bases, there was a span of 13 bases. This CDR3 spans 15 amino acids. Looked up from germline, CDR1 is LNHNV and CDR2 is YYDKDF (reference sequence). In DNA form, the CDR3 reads TGTGCCACCAGCAGAGATCCAGGGGCGGAAGAAAAACTGTTTTTT. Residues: CATSRDPGAEEKLFF. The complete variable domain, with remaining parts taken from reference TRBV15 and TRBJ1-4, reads DAMVIQNPRYQVTQFGKPVTLSCSQTLNHNVMYWYQQKSSQAPKLLFHYYDKDFNNEADTPDNFQSRRPNTSFCFLDIRSPGLGDTAMYLCATSRDPGAEEKLFFGSGTQLSVL.

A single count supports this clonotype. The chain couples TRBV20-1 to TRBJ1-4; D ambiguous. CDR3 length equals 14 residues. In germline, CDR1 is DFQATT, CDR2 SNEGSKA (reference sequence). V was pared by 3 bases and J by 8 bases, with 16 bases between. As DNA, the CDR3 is TGCAGTGCTAGGCCAATCACCCAAGGCGAAAAACTGTTTTTT. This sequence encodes CSARPITQGEKLFF.

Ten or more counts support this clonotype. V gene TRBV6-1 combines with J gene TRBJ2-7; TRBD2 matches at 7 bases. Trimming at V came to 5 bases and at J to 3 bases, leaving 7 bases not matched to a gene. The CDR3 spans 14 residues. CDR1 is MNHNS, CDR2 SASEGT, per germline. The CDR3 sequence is CASSQIGLGYEQYF. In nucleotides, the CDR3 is TGTGCCAGCAGTCAGATCGGACTAGGCTACGAGCAGTACTTC.

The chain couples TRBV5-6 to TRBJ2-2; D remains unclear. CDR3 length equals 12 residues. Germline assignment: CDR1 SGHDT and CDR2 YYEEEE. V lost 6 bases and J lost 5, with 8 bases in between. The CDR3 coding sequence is TGTGCCAGCAACCGATTTACCGGGGAGCTGTTTTTT. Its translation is CASNRFTGELFF.

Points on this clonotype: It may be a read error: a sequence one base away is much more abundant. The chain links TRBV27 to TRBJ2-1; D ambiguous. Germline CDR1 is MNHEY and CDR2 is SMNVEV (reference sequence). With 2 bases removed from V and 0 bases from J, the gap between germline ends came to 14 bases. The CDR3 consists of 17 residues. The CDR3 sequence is CASSLLPQYLSYNEQFF. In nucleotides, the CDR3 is TGTGCCAGCAGTTTACTCCCCCAATATCTCTCCTACAATGAGCAGTTCTTC.

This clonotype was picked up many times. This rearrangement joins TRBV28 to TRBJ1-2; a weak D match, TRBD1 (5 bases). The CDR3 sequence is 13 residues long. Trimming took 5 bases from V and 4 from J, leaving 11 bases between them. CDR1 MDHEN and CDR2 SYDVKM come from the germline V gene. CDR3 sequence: CASSVGTGYGYTF. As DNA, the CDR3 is TGTGCCAGCAGTGTCGGGACGGGCTATGGCTACACCTTC.

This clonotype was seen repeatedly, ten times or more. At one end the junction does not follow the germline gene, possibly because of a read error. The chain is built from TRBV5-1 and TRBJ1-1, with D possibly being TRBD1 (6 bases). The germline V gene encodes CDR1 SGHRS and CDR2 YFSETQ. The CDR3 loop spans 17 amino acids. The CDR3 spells CASSLEGRGNLNTEAFF. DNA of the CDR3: TGTGCCAGCAGCTTGGAGGGCAGGGGAAACTTGAACACTGAAGCTTTCTTT.

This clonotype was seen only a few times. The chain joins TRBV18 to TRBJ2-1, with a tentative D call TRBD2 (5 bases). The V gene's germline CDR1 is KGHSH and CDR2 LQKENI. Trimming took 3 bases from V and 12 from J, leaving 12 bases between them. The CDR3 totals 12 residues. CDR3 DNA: TGTGCCAGCTCACCGGGTGGAGGCGGGCAGTTCTTC. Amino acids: CASSPGGGGQFF. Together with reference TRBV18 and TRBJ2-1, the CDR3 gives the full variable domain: NAGVMQNPRHLVRRRGQEARLRCSPMKGHSHVYWYRQLPEEGLKFMVYLQKENIIDESGMPKERFSAEFPKEGPSILRIQQVVRGDSAAYFCASSPGGGGQFFGPGTRLTVL.

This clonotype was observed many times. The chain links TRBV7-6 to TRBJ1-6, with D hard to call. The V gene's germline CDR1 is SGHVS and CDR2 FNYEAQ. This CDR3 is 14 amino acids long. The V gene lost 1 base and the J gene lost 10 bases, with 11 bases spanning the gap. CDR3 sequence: CASSLGLEPSPLHF. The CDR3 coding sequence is TGTGCCAGCAGCTTAGGTCTGGAGCCGTCACCCCTCCACTTT.

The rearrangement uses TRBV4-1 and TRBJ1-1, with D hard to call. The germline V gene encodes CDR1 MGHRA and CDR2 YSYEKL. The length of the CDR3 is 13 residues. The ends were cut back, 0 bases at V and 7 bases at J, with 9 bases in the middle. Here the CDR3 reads CASSQEYWGEAFF. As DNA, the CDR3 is TGCGCCAGCAGCCAAGAGTATTGGGGTGAAGCTTTCTTT.

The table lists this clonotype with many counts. As DNA, the CDR3 is TGTGCCAGCAGCCAGCAGGGGCGGTATTCACCCCTCCACTTT. It codes for CASSQQGRYSPLHF. V gene TRBV3-1 combines with J gene TRBJ1-6; D may be TRBD1 (6 bases). CDR3 length equals 14 residues. V dropped 3 bases and J dropped 8 bases, with 11 bases sitting between them. Per the germline V gene, CDR1 is LGHDT and CDR2 is YNNKEL (reference sequence).

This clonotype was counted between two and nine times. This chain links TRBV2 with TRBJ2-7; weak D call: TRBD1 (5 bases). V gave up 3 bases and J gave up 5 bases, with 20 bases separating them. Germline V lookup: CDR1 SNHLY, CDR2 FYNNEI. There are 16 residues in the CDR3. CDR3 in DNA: TGTGCCAGCAGTGATGAAGGAGCAGGGCGTAAAAACGAGCAGTACTTC. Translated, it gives CASSDEGAGRKNEQYF.

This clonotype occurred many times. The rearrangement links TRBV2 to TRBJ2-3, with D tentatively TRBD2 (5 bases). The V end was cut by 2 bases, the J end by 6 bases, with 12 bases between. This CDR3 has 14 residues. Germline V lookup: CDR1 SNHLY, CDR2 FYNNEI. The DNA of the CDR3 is TGTGCCAGCAGTGAAATGGAGAGGGAGGATACGCAGTATTTT. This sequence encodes CASSEMEREDTQYF.